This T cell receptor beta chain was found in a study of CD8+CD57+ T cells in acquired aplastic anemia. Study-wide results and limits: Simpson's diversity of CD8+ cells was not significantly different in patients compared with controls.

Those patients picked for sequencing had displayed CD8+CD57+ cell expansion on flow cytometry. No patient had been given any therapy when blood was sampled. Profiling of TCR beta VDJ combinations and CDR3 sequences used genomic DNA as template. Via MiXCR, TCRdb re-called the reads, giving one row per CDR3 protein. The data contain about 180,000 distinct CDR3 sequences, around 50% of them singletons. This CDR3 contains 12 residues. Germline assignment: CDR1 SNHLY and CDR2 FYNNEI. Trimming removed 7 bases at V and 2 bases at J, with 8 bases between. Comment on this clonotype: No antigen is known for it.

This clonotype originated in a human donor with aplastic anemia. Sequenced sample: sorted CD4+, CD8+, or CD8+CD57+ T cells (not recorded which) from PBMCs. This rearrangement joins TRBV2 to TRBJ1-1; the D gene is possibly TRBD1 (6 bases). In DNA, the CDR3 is TGTGCCAGCAAGGACAGTAACACTGAAGCTTTCTTT. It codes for CASKDSNTEAFF.